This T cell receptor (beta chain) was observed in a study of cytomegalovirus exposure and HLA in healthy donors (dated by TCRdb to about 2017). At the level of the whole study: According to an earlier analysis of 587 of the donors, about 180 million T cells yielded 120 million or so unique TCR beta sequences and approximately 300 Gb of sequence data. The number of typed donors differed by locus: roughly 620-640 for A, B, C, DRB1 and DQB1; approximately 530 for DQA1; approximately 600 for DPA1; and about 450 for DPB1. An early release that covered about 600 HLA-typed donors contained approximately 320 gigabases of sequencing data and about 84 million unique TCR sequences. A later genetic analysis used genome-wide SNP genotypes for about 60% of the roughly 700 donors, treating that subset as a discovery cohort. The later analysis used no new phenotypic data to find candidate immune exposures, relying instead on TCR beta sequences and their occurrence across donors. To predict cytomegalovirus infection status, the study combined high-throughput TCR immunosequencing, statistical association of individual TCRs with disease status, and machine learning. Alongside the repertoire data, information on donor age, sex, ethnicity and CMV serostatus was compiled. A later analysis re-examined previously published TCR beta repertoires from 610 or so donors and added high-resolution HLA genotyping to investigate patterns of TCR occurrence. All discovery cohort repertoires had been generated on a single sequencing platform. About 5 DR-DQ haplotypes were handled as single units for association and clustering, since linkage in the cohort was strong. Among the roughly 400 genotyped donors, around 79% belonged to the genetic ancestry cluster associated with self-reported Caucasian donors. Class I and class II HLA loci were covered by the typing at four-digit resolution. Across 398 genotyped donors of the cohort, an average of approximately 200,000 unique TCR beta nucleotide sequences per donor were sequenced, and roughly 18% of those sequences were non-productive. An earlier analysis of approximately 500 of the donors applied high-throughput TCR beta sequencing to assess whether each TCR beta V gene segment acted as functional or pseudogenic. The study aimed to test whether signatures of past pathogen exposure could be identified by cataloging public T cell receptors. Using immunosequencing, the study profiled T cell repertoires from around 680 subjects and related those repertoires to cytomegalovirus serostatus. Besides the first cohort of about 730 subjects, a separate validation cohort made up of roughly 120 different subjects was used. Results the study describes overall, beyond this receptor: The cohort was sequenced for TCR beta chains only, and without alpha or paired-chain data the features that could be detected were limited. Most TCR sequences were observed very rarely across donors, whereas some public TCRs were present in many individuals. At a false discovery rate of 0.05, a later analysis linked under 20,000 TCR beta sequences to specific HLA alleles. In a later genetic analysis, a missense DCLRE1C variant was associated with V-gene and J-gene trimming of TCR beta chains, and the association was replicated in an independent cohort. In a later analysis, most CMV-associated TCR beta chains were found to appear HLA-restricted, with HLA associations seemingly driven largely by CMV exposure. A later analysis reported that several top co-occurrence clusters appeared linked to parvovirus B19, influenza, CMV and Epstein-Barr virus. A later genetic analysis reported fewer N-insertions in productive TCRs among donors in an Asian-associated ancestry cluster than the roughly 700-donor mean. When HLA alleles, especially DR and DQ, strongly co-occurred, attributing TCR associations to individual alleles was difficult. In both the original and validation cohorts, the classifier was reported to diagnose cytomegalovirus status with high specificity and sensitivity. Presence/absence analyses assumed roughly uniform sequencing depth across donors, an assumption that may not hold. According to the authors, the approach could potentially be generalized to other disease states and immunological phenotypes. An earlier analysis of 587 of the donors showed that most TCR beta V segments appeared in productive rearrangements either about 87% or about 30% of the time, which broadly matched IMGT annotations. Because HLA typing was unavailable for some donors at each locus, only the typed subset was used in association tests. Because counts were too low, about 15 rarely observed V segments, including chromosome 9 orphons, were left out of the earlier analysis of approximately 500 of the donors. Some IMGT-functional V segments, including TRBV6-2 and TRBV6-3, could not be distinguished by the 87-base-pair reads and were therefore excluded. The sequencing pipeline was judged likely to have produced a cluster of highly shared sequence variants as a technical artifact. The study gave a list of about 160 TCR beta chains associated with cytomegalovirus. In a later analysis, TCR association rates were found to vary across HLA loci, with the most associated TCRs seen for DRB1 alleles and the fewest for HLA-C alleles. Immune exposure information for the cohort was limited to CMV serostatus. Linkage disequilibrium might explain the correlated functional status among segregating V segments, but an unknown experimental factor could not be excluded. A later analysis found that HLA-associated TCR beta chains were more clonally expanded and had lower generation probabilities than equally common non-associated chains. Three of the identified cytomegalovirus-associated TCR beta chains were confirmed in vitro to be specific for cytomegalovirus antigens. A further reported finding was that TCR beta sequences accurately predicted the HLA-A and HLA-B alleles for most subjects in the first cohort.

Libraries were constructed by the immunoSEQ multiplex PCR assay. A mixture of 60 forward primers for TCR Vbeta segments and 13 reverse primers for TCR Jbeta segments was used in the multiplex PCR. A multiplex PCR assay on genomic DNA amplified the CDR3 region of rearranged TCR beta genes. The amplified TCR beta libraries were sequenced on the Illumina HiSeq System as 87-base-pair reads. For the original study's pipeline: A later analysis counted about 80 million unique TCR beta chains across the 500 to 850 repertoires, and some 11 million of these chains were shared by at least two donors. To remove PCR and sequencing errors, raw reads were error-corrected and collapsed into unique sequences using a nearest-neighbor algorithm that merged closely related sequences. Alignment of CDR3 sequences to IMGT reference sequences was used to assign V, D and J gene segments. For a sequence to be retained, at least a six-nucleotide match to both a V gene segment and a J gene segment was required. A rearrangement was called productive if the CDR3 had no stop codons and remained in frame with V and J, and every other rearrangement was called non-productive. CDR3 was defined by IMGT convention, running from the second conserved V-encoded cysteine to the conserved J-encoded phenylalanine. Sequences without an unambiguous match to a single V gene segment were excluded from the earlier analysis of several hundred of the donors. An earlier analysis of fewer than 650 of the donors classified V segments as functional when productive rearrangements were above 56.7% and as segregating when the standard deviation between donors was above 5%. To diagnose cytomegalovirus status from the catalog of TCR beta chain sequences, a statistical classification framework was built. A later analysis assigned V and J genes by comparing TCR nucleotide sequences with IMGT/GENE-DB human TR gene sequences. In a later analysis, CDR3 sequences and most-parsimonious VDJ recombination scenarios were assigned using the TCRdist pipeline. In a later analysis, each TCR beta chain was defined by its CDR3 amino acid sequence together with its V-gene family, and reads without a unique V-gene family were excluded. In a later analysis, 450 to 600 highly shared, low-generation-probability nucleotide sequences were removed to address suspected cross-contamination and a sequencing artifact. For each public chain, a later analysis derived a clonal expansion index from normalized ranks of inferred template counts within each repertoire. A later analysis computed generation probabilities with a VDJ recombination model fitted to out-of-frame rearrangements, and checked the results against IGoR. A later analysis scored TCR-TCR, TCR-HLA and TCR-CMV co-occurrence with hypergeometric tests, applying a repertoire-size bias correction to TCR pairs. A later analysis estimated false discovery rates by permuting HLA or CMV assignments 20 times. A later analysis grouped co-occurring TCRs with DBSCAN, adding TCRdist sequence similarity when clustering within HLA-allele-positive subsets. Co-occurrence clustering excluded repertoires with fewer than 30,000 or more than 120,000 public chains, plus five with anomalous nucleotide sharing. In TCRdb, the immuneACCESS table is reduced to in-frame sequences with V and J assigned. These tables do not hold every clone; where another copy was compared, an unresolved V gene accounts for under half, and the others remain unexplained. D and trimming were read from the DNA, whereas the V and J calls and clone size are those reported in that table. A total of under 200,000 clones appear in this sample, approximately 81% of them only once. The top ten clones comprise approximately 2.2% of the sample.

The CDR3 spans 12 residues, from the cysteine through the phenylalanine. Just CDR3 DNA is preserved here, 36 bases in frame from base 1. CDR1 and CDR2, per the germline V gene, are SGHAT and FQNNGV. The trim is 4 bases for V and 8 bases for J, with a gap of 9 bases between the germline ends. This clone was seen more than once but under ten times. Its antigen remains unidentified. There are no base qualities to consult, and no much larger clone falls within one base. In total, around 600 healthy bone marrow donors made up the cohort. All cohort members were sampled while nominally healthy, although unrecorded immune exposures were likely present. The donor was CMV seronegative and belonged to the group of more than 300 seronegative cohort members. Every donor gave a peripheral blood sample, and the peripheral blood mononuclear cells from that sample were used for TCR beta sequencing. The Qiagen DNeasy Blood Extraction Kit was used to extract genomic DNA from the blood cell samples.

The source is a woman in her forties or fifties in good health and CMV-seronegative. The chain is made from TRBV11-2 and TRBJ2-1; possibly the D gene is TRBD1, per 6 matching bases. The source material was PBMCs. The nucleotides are TGTGCCAGCAGCTCCAGGGGCTATGAGCAGTTCTTC. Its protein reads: CASSSRGYEQFF.